This TCR beta chain emerged from a study of blood T cell repertoires in COVID-19. On the study more broadly: Material from acute and convalescent COVID-19 was sourced from the United States, Italy and Spain. The analysed material was cDNA or gDNA that came from T cells, B-cell-depleted T cells, or PBMCs.

Authors' processing steps: Estimation of nucleated cell counts relied on the amplification of reference gene primers. TCRdb keeps only in-frame clones here, not all; method: immunoSEQ multiplex PCR. V and J calls and clone size follow that table, whereas D and trimming were derived from the DNA. The sample includes under 250,000 clones, roughly 85% seen only once; the top ten take 2.5% to 3%. The CDR3 is 13 residues long. V lost 3 bases, J lost 4 bases, and 2 bases stayed unmatched. Germline CDR1 is GTSNPN and CDR2 is SVGIG (reference sequence). The rearrangement uses TRBV30 and TRBJ1-2, with 10 bases fitting TRBD1. Sequencing was performed on peripheral blood. This TCR derives from a woman in her 40s with active or convalescent COVID-19. This CDR3 is CAWRTGGFYGYTF. In DNA, the CDR3 is TGTGCCTGGAGGACAGGGGGCTTCTATGGCTACACCTTC.